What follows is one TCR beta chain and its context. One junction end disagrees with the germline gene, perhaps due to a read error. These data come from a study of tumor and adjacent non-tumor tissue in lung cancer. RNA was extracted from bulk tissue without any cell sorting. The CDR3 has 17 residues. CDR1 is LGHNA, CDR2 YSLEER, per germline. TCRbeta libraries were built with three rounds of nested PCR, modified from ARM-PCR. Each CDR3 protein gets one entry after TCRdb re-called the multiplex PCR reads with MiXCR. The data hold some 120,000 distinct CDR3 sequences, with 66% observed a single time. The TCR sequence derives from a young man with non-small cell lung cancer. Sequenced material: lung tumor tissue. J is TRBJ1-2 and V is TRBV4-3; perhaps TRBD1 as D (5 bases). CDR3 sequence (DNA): TGCGTCAGCAGCCAAGACTTGGCGGGCCGGACGGGGGGTGGCTACACCTTC. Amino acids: CVSSQDLAGRTGGGYTF.